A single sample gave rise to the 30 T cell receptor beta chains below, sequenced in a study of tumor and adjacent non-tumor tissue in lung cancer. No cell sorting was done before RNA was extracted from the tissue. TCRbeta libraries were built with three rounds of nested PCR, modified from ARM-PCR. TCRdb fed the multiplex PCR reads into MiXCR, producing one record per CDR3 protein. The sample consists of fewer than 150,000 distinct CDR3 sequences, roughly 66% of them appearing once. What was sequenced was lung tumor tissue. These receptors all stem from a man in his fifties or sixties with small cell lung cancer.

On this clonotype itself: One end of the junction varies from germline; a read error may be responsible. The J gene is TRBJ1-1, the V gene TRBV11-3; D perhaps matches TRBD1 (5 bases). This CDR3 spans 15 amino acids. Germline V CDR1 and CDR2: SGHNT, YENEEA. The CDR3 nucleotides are TGTGCCAACAGCTTAGGGGCAGCTCAAAACACTGAAGCTTTCTTT. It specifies CANSLGAAQNTEAFF.

For the CDR3, the DNA is TGTGCCATCAGTCCAAGAGGGACAGGGGCGTCTACAGATACGCAGTATTTT. Its translation is CAISPRGTGASTDTQYF. The gene calls are TRBV10-3 and TRBJ2-3; 10 bases are shared with TRBD1. Trimming took 5 bases from V and 3 from J; bases not matched to a gene: 11. Germline V gives CDR1 ENHRY, CDR2 SYGVKD. The CDR3 contains 17 residues.

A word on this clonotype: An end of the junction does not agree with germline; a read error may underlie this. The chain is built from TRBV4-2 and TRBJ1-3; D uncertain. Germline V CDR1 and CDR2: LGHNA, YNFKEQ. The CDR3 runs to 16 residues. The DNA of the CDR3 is TGTGCCAGCAACCAAGATCTAGGGAAGACTGGAAACACCGTATATTTT. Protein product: CASNQDLGKTGNTVYF.

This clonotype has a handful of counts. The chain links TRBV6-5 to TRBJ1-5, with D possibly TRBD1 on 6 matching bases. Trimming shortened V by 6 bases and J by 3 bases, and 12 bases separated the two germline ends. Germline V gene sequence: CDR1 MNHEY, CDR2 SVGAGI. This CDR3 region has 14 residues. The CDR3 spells CASSRGDTNQPQHF. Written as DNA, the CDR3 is TGTGCCAGCAGCAGAGGGGACACCAATCAGCCCCAGCATTTT.

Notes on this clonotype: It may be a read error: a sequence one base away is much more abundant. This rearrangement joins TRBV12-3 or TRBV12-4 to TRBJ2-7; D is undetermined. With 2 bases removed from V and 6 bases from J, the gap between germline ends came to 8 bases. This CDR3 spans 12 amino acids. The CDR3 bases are TGTGCCAGCAGTTTAAGGGTGTGCGAGCAGTACTTC. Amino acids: CASSLRVCEQYF.

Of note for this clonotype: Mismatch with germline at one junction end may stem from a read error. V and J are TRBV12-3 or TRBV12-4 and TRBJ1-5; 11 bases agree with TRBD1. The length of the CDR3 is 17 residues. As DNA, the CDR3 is TGTGCCAGCAGTAAGGACAGGGGGCGTGGAAGCAATCAGCCCCTGCATTTT. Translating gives CASSKDRGRGSNQPLHF.

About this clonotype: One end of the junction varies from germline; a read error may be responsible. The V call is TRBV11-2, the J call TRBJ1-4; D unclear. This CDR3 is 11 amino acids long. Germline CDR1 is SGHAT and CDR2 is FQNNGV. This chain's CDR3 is CASNEDEKLFF. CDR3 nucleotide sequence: TGTGCCAGCAATGAAGATGAAAAACTATTTTTT.

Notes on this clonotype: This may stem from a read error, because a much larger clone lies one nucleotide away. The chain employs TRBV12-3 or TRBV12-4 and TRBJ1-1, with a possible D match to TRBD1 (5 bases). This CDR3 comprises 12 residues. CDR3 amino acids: CACSPQGAEAFF. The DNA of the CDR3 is TGTGCCTGCAGTCCGCAAGGGGCTGAAGCTTTCTTT.

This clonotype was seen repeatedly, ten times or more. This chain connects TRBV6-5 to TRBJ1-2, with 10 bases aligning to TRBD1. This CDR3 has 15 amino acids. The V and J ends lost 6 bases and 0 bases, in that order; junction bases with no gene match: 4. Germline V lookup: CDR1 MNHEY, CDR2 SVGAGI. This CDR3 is CASRRTGGANYGYTF. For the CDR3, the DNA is TGTGCCAGCAGAAGGACAGGGGGAGCTAACTATGGCTACACCTTC.

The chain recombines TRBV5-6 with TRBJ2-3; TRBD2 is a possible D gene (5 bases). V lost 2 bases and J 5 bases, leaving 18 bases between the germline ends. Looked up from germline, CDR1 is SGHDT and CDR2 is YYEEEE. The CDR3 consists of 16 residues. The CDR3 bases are TGTGCCAGCAGCTTCCGACGGGAATCAAGGGAAGATACGCAGTATTTT. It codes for CASSFRRESREDTQYF.

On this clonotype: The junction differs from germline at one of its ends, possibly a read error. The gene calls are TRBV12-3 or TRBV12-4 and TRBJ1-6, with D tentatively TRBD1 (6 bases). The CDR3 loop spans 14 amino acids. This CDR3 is CASSYRGWNSPLHF. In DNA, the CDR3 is TGTGCCAGTAGTTATAGGGGGTGGAATTCACCCCTCCACTTT.

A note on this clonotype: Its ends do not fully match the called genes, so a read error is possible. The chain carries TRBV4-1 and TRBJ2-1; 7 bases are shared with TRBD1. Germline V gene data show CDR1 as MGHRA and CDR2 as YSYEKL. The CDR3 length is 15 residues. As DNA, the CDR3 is TGCGCCGGCAGCCAAGGGGGCGGTTCGTACAATAAGCAGTTCTTC. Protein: CAGSQGGGSYNKQFF.

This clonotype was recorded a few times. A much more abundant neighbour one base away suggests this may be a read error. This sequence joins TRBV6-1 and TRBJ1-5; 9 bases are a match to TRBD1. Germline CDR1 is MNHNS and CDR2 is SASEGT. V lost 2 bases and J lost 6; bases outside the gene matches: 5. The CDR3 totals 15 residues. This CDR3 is CASSECRDRAQPQHF. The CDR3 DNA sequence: TGTGCCAGCAGTGAATGCCGGGACAGGGCTCAGCCCCAGCATTTT.

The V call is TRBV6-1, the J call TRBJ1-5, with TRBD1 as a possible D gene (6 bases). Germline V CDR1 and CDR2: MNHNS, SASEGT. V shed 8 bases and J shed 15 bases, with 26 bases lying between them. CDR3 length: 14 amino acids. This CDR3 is CASAGAYTNQPRHF. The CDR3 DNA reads TGTGCCAGCGCAGGGGCTTATACCAATCAGCCCAGGCATTTT.

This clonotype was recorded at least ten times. CDR3 in amino acids: CSADAGQSYEQYF. DNA of the CDR3: TGCAGTGCAGACGCGGGACAGTCCTACGAGCAGTACTTC. The chain is built from TRBV20-1 and TRBJ2-7; TRBD1 is a possible D gene (7 bases). Trimming removed 6 bases from V and 1 base from J, with 13 bases in between. This CDR3 comprises 13 residues. Germline CDR1 DFQATT, CDR2 SNEGSKA (reference sequence).

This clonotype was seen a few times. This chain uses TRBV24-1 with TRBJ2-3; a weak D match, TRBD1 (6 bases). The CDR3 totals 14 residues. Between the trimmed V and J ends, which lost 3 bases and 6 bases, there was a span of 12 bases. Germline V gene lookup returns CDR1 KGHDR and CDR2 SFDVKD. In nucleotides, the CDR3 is TGTGCCACCAGTGATAAACAGGGATGGGATACGCAGTATTTT. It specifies CATSDKQGWDTQYF.

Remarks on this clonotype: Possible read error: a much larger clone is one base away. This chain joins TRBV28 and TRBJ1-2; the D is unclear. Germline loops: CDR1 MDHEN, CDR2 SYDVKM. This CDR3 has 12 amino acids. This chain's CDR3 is CATSFSGDGYTF. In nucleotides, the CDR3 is TGTGCCACCAGTTTTTCAGGAGATGGCTACACCTTC.

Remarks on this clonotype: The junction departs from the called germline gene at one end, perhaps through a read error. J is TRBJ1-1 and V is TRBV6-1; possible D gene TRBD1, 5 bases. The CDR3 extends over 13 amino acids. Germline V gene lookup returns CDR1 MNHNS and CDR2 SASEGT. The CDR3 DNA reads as TGTGCCAGCAGTGAAACAGGCTACTCTGAAACTTTCTTC. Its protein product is CASSETGYSETFF.

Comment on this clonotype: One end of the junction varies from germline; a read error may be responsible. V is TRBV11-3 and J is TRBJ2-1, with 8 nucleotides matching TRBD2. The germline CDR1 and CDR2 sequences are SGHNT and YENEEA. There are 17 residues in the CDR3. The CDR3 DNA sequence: TGTGTCAGCAGCTCGGGACTATCGGGAGGGCCCTACAATAAGCAGTTCTTC. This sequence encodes CVSSSGLSGGPYNKQFF.

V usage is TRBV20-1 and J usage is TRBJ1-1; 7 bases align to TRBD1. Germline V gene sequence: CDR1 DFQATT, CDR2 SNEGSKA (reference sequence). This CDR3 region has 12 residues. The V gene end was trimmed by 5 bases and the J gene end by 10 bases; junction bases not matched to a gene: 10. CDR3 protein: CSAGGQNAVAFF. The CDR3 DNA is TGCAGTGCTGGGGGACAGAACGCTGTAGCTTTCTTT.

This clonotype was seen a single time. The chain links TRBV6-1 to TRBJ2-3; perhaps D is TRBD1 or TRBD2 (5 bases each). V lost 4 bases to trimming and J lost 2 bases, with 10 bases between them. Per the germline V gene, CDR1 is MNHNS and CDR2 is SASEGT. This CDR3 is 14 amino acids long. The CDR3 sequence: CASSGGFNTDTQYF. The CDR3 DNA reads TGTGCCAGCAGTGGGGGGTTTAACACAGATACGCAGTATTTT.

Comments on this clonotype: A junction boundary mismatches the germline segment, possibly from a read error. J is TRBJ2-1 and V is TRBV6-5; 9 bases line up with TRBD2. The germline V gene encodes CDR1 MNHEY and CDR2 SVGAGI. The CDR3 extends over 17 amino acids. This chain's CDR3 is CDSRRLAAGVGYNEQFF. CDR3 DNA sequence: TGTGACAGCAGGAGACTAGCGGCTGGGGTGGGGTACAATGAGCAGTTCTTC.

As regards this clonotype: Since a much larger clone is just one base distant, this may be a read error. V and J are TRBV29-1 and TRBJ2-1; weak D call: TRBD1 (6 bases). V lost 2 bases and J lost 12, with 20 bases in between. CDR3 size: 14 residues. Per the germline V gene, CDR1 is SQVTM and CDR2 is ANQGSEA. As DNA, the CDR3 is TGCAGCGTTGAACAAGGGTTCGGACAGTTCGGGCAGTTCTTC. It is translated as CSVEQGFGQFGQFF.

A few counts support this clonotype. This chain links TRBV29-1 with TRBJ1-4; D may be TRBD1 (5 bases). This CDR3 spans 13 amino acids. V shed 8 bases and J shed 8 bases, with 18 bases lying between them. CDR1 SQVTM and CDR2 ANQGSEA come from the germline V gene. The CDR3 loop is CSTSRVEGEKLFF. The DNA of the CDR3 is TGCAGCACGAGCAGGGTGGAAGGCGAAAAACTGTTTTTT.

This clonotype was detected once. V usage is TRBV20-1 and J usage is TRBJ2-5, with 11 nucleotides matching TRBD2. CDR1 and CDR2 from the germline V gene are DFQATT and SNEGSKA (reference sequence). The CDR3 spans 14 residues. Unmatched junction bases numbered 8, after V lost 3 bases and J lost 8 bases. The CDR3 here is CSASGTSGPDTQYF. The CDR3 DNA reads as TGCAGTGCTAGTGGGACTAGCGGCCCGGATACCCAGTACTTC.

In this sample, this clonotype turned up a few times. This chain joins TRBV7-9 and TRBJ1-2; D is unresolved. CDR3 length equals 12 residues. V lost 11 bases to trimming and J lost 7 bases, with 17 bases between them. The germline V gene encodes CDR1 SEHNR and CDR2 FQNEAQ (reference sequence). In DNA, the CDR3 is TGTGCCGGTATAACCCGTCAAGGTGGCTACACCTTC. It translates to CAGITRQGGYTF.

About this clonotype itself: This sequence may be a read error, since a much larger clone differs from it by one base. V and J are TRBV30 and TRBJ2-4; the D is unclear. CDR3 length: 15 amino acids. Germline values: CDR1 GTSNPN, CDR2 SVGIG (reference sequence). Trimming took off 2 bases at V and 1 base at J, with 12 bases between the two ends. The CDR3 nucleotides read TGTGCCTGGAGTAGCCAAATGGGGGCCAAAAACATTCAGTACTTC. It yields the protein CAWSSQMGAKNIQYF.

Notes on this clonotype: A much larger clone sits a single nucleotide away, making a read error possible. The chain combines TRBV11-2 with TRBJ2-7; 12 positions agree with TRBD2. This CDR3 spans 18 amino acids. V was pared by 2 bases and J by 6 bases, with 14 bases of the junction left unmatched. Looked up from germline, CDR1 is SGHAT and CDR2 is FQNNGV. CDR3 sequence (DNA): TGTGCCAGCAGCTTAATCTGGCTAGCGGGAGGGCCTTGGCGCGAGCAGTACTTC. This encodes CASSLIWLAGGPWREQYF. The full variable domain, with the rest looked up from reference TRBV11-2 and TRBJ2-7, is EAGVAQSPRYKIIEKRQSVAFWCNPISGHATLYWYQQILGQGPKLLIQFQNNGVVDDSQLPKDRFSAERLKGVDSTLKIQPAKLEDSAVYLCASSLIWLAGGPWREQYFGPGTRLTVT.

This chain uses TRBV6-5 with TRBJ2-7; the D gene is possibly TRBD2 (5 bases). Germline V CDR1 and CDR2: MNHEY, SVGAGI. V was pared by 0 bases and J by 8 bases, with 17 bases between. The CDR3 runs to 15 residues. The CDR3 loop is CASSYSAGLAYKQYF. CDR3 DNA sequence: TGTGCCAGCAGTTACTCGGCGGGCCTAGCTTACAAGCAGTACTTC.

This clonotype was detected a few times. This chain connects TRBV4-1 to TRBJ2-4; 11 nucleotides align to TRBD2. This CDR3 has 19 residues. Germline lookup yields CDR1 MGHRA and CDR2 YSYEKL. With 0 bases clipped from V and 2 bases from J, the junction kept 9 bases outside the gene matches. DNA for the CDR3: TGCGCCAGCAGCCAAGATGGCCTAGCGGGAGGAAGGTCCAAAAACATTCAGTACTTC. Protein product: CASSQDGLAGGRSKNIQYF.